This T cell receptor beta chain was found in a study of OX40 agonist ivuxolimab in advanced cancers. Study context: Given to patients was ivuxolimab, an agonistic anti-OX40 (CD134) antibody. Partial responses were achieved by three patients, of whom one had hepatocellular carcinoma and two had cutaneous melanoma. While on treatment, patients had intravenous ivuxolimab at 0.01 to 10 mg/kg every 2 weeks.

Generated by immunoSEQ multiplex PCR, the TCRdb table keeps only in-frame clones and is missing some. Here the sample spans about 48,000 clones, 70% to 90% being singletons. This clone occurred a few times. Its specificity is not known. The study's findings and limits: Antigen targets of the expanded peripheral T cells went undetermined.

Germline CDR1 reads SNHLY; CDR2 reads FYNNEI. The CDR3 covers 14 residues. V gave up 4 bases and J gave up 7 bases, with 14 bases separating them. The rearrangement links TRBV2 to TRBJ1-5; perhaps TRBD1 as D (6 bases). Here the sequenced sample was CD4+ or CD8+ T cells sorted from blood, taken in a trial of the OX40 agonist ivuxolimab. The clonotype originates from an adult with an advanced solid tumor such as melanoma, head and neck, liver or kidney cancer. CDR3 in amino acids: CASSAGARGQPQHF. The CDR3 bases are TGTGCCAGCAGTGCGGGGGCGCGAGGACAGCCCCAGCATTTT.